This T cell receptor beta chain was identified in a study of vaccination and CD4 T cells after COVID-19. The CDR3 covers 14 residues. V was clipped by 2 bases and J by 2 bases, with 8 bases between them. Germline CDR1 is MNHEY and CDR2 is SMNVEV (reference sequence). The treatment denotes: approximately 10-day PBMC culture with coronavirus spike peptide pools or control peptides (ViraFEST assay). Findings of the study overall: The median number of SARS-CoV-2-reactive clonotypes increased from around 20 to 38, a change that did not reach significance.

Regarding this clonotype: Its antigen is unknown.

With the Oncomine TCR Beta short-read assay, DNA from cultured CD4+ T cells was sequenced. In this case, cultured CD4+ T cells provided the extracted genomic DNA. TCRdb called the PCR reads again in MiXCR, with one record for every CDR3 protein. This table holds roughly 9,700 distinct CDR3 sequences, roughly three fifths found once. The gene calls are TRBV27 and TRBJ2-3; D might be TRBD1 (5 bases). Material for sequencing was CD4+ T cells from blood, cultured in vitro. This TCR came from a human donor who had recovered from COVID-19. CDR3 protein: CASSLPGHTDTQYF. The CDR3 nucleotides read TGTGCCAGCAGTTTACCAGGGCACACAGATACGCAGTATTTT.